This is a list of T cell receptor beta chains from one sample in a study of T cell changes during pregnancy in multiple sclerosis. Sequencing used immunoSEQ multiplex PCR; TCRdb keeps in-frame clones, though not all of them. The table has some 70,000 clones, about 91% seen once. The sequences come from peripheral blood, collected in the first trimester of pregnancy. The receptors come from a female donor with multiple sclerosis, enrolled in a pregnancy study. Each CDR3 is given with its conserved first and last residue. Fields, in order: clone size, J gene, D gene, V gene, CDR3 protein, CDR3 DNA. A D gene is named only where the DNA matches it firmly. Expanded clones are given a class, and other clones once, few, many or no size at all.

- TRBJ1-5 TRBD1 TRBV28 CASRHPGTGGEPQHF TGTGCCAGCAGACATCCCGGGACAGGGGGAGAGCCCCAGCATTTT
- TRBJ1-5 TRBD1 TRBV4-1 CASSQDPGGRQPQHF TGCGCCAGCAGCCAAGACCCAGGGGGCAGACAGCCCCAGCATTTT
- TRBJ2-7 - TRBV7-8 CASSFRSGGLTYEQYF TGTGCCAGCAGCTTTAGGTCGGGCGGGCTGACCTACGAGCAGTACTTC
- TRBJ2-2 - TRBV15 CATSSGHGNTGELFF TGTGCCACCAGCTCGGGACACGGAAACACCGGGGAGCTGTTTTTT
- TRBJ1-1 - TRBV19 CASSTTGTPNTEAFF TGTGCCAGTAGCACCACCGGGACACCCAACACTGAAGCTTTCTTT
- TRBJ1-2 TRBD1 TRBV27 CASSPRQGGVNYGYTF TGTGCCAGCAGTCCCAGACAGGGGGGCGTGAACTATGGCTACACCTTC
- TRBJ2-1 - TRBV30 CAWSPRIYNEQFF TGTGCCTGGAGTCCCAGGATATACAATGAGCAGTTCTTC
- TRBJ2-3 - TRBV6-1 CASRQLGPDTQYF TGTGCCAGCAGGCAGCTGGGCCCAGATACGCAGTATTTT
- TRBJ1-2 - TRBV19 CATRERGRRLYGYTF TGTGCCACAAGAGAGCGGGGACGGCGGCTATACGGCTACACCTTC
- TRBJ2-3 - TRBV7-2 CASSLRGGTDTQYF TGTGCCAGCAGCTTACGCGGGGGCACAGATACGCAGTATTTT
- TRBJ1-2 - TRBV7-2 CASSLGTSNYGYTF TGTGCCAGCAGCCTAGGGACTTCAAACTATGGCTACACCTTC
- TRBJ1-2 - TRBV5-6 CASSLVRITNYGYTF TGTGCCAGCAGCTTGGTCAGGATTACTAACTATGGCTACACCTTC
- TRBJ1-2 - TRBV6-4 CASRLGPGDGYTF TGTGCCAGCAGATTGGGGCCAGGGGACGGCTACACCTTC
- TRBJ1-1 - TRBV11-2 CASSKDGRGNTEAFF TGTGCCAGCAGCAAAGACGGAAGGGGGAACACTGAAGCTTTCTTT
- TRBJ1-5 TRBD1 TRBV19 CASSQGQGQPQHF TGTGCCAGTAGTCAGGGACAGGGTCAGCCCCAGCATTTT
- TRBJ1-2 - TRBV28 CASIRGGGYGYTF TGTGCCAGCATCCGGGGTGGCGGCTATGGCTACACCTTC
- TRBJ2-1 - TRBV2 CASRTQRQGEQFF TGTGCCAGCAGAACCCAGAGGCAAGGTGAGCAGTTCTTC
- TRBJ2-2 TRBD2 TRBV4-2 CASSQELLAGGLNTGELFF TGTGCCAGCAGCCAAGAATTACTAGCGGGGGGCTTGAACACCGGGGAGCTGTTTTTT
- TRBJ1-2 - TRBV30 CAWLYRVSDGYTF TGTGCCTGGTTATACAGGGTTTCCGATGGCTACACCTTC
- TRBJ2-3 TRBD1 TRBV5-4 CASSADRPTDTQYF TGTGCCAGCAGCGCGGACAGGCCCACAGATACGCAGTATTTT
- TRBJ1-3 - TRBV28 CASSLVGASGNTIYF TGTGCCAGCAGCCTTGTGGGAGCCTCTGGAAACACCATATATTTT
- TRBJ1-2 - TRBV6-1 CASSGRQHYGYTF TGTGCCAGCAGTGGCAGACAGCACTATGGCTACACCTTC
- TRBJ2-6 TRBD1 TRBV5-6 CASSLGTGGINVLTF TGTGCCAGCAGCTTGGGGACAGGGGGCATCAACGTCCTGACTTTC
- TRBJ1-1 - TRBV27 CASSLTMDRGVAFF TGTGCCAGCAGTTTAACTATGGACAGAGGTGTAGCTTTCTTT
- TRBJ1-4 - TRBV9 CASSVDAGEEKLFF TGTGCCAGCAGCGTAGATGCGGGAGAAGAAAAACTGTTTTTT
once TRBJ1-6 - TRBV10-3 CAISRGGSSPLHF TGTGCCATCAGTAGGGGAGGAAGTTCACCCCTCCACTTT
- TRBJ2-1 TRBD2 TRBV2 CASSSPLAGGLNEQFF TGTGCCAGCAGTTCCCCACTAGCGGGGGGGCTCAATGAGCAGTTCTTC
- TRBJ2-7 TRBD2 TRBV5-6 CASSQDRLAGGSEQYF TGTGCCAGCAGCCAAGATCGACTAGCGGGAGGAAGCGAGCAGTACTTC
- TRBJ2-5 - TRBV7-7 CASSLFIQETQYF TGTGCCAGCAGCTTATTCATCCAAGAGACCCAGTACTTC
- TRBJ2-1 TRBD2 TRBV15 CATRRLREGVGNEQFF TGTGCCACCAGAAGGCTACGGGAGGGCGTCGGGAATGAGCAGTTCTTC
- TRBJ2-3 TRBD1 TRBV30 CAWSPTGQGLQYF TGTGCCTGGAGCCCCACAGGACAGGGGCTGCAGTATTTT
- TRBJ2-2 - TRBV10-3 CATLTAPGTGELFF TGTGCCACCTTGACGGCGCCGGGCACCGGGGAGCTGTTTTTT
- TRBJ2-5 TRBD1 TRBV5-1 CASSLEGAGETQYF TGCGCCAGCAGCTTGGAGGGGGCAGGAGAGACCCAGTACTTC